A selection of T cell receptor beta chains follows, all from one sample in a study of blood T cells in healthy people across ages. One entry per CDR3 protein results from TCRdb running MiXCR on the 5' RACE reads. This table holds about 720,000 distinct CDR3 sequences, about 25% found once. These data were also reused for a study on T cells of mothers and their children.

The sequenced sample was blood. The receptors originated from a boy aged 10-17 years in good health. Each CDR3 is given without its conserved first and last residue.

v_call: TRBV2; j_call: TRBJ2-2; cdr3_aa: ASSTWTGTPLGAGELF
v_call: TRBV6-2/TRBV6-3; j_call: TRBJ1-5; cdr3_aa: ASRQDNQPQH
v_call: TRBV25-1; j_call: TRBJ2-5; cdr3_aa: ATRTDPLATQY
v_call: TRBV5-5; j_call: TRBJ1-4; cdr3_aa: ASSLKGGNEKLF
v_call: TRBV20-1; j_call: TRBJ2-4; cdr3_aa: SAMVQAKNIQY
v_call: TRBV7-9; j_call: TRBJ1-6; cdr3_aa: ASSHGGGAPLH
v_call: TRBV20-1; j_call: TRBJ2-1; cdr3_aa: SARDPGGAYNEQF
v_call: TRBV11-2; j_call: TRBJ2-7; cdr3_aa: ASSSYLNPLGHEQY
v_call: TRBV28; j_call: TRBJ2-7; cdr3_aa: ASSARGSSYEQY
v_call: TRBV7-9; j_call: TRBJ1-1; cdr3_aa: ASSPPQGRNTEAF
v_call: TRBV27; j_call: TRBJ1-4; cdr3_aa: ASSLGFGLGNEKLF
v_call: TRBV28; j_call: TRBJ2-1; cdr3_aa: ASSPPGQQHEQF
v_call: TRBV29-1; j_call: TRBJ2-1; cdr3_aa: SVDGSGEVYNEQF
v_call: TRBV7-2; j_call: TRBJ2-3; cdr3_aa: ASSLRATISSTDTQY
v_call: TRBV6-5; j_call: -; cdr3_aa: ASSRGQVDSEQF
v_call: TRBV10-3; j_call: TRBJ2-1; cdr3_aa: AISGVGGRRAQHNEQF
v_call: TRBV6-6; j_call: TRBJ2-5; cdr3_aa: ASSYGQGAETQY
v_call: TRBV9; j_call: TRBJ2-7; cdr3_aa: ASSVNQGEAYEQY
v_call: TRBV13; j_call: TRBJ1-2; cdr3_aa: ASSPGVMVGYT
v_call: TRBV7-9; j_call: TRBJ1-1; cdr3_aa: ASSPVGRLNTEAF
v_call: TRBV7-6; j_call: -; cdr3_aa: ASSLGGTSNEQF
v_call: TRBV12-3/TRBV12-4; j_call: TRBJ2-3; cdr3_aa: ASSRGTFGTDTQY
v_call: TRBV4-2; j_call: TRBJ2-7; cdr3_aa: ASSQAGNAYEQY
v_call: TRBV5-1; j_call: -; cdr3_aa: ASSLLGGGSANEQF
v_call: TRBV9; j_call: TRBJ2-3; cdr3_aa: ASSVQGPAQY
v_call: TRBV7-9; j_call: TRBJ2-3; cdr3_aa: ASSPRGGDTQY
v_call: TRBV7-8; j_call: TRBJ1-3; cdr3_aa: ASSARDRGSGNTIY
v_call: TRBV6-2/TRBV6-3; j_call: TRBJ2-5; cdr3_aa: ASSYSSQETQY
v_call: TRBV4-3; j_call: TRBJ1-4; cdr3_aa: ASSQDRGAWDEKLF
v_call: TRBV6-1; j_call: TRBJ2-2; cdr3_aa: ASSRDRGRSTGELF
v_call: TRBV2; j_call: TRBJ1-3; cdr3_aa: ASSSRGGGNTIY
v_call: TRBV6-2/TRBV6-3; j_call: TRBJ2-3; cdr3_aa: ASSYKSGAPGTDTQY
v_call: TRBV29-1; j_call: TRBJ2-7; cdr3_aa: SVDEGTGHEQY
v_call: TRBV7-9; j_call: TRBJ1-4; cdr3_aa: ASSKDEKLF
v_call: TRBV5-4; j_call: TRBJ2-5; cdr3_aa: ASSDGTGGSETQY
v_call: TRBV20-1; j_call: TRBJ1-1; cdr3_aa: SARQGSSFGIPEAF
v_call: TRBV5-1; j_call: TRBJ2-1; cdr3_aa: ASSLVSGPDNEQF
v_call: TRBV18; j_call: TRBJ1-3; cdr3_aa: ASSPRTGASGNTIY
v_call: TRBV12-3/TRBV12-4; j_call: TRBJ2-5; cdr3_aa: ASSLRSMDLKTQY
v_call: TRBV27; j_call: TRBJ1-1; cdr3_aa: ASSLWQNTEAF
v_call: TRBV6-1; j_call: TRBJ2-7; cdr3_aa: ASRPGPSSSYEQY
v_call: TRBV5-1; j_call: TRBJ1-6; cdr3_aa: ASSLSFSGGTSPLH